This TCR beta chain was identified in a study of T cells expressing NK-cell markers. TCRdb re-called the 5' RACE reads and catalogs CDR3 proteins one per entry, DNA excluded. The repertoire table contains about 170,000 distinct CDR3 sequences. This TCR derives from a man between 18 and 69 years old in good health. The sample taken for sequencing was blood T cells: a sorted CD56 or NKG2C T cell subset, CD4+ or CD8+ T cells, or bulk PBMC T cells (not recorded which).

The CDR3: CASSEQVALETQYF. This chain joins TRBV2 and TRBJ2-5. Germline assignment: CDR1 SNHLY and CDR2 FYNNEI. This CDR3 is 14 amino acids long. Looking up the rest from reference TRBV2 and TRBJ2-5 gives the full variable domain: EPEVTQTPSHQVTQMGQEVILRCVPISNHLYFYWYRQILGQKVEFLVSFYNNEISEKSEIFDDQFSVERPDGSNFTLKIRSTKLEDSAMYFCASSEQVALETQYFGPGTRLLVL.